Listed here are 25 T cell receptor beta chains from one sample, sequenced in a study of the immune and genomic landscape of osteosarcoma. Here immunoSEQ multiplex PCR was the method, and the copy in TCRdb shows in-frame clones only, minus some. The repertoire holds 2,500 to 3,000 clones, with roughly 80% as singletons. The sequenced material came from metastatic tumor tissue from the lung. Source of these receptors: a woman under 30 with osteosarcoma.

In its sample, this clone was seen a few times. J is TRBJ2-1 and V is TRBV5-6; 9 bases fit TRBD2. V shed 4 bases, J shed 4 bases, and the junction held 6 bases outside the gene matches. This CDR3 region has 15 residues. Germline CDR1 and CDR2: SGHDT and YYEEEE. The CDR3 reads CASSPGRGGYNEQFF. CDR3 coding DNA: TGTGCCAGCAGCCCCGGGCGGGGGGGGTACAATGAGCAGTTCTTC.

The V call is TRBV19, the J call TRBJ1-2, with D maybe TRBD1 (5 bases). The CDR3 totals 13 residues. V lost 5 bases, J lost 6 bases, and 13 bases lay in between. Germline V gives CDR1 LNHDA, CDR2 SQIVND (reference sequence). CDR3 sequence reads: CASSSEEGNGYTF. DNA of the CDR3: TGTGCCAGTAGTTCTGAGGAGGGGAATGGCTACACCTTC.

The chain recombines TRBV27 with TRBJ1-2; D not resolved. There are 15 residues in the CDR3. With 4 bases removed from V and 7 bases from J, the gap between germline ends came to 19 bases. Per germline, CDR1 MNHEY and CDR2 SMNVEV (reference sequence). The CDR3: CASSSPRDRRGGYTF. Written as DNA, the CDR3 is TGTGCCAGCAGTTCCCCCCGGGATCGGCGTGGTGGCTACACCTTC.

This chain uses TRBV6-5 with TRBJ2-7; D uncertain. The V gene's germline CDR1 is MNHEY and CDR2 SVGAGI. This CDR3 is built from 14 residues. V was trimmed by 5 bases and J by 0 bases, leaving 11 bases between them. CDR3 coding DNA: TGTGCCAGCAGTGCCGGGCTACACTCCTACGAGCAGTACTTC. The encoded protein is CASSAGLHSYEQYF.

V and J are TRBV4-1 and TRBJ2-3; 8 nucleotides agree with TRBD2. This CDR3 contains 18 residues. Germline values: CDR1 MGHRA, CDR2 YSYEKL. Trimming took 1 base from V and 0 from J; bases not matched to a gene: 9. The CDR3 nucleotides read TGCGCCAGCAGCCAAGTAATAACTAGCGGCTCTAGCACAGATACGCAGTATTTT. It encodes CASSQVITSGSSTDTQYF.

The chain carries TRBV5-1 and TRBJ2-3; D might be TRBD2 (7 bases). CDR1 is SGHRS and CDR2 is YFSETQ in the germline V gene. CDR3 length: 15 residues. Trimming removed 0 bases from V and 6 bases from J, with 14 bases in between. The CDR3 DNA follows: TGCGCCAGCAGCTTGGCGGGGGGCGGATCGGATACGCAGTATTTT. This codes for CASSLAGGGSDTQYF.

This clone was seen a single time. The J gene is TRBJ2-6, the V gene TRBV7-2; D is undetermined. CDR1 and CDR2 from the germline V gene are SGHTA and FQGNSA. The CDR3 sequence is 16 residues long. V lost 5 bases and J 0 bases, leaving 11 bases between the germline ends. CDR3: CASSPQELSGANVLTF. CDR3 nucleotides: TGTGCCAGCAGCCCTCAGGAGCTCTCTGGGGCCAACGTCCTGACTTTC. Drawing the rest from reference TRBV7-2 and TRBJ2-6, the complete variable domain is GAGVSQSPSNKVTEKGKDVELRCDPISGHTALYWYRQSLGQGLEFLIYFQGNSAPDKSGLPSDRFSAERTGGSVSTLTIQRTQQEDSAVYLCASSPQELSGANVLTFGAGSRLTVL.

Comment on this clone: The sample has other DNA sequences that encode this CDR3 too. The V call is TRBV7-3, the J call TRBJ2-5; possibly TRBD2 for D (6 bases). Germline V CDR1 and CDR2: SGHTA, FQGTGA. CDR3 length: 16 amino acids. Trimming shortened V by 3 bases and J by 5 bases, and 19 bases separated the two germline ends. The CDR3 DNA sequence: TGTGCCAGCAGCTTTCCCATAGTGGGAGGAGTGGAGACCCAGTACTTC. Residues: CASSFPIVGGVETQYF.

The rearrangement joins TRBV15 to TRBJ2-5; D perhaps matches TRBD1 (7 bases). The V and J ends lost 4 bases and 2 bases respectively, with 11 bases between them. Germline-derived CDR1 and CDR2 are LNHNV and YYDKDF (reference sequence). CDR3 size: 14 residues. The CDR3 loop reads CATSKAGGQETQYF. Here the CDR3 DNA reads TGTGCCACCAGCAAAGCAGGGGGGCAAGAGACCCAGTACTTC.

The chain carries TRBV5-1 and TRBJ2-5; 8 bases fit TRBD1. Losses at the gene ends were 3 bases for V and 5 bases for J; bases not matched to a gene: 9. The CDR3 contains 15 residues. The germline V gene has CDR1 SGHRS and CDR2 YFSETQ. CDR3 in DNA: TGCGCCAGCAGCTCCCAAGGACAGGGCTTTGAGACCCAGTACTTC. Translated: CASSSQGQGFETQYF.

The CDR3 nucleotides are TGTGCCAGCAGCCCAATGGGGGGCACTCAAGAGACCCAGTACTTC. Encoded protein: CASSPMGGTQETQYF. The chain employs TRBV7-3 and TRBJ2-5; TRBD1 or TRBD2 may be the D gene (6 bases each). Germline values: CDR1 SGHTA, CDR2 FQGTGA. CDR3 length equals 15 residues. Trimming shortened V by 5 bases and J by 2 bases, and 15 bases separated the two germline ends.

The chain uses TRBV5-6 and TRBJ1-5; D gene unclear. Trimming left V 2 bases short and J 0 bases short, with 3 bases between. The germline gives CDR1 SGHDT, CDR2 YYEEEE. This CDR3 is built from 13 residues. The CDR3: CASSFGSNQPQHF. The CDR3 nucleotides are TGTGCCAGCAGCTTCGGTAGCAATCAGCCCCAGCATTTT.

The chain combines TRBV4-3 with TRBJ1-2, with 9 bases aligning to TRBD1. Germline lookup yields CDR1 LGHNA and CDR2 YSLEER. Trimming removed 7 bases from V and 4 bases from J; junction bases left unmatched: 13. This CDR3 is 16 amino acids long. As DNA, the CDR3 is TGCGCCAGCACCAAACGGTCCGGGGACAGGGTCTATGGCTACACCTTC. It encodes CASTKRSGDRVYGYTF.

The chain's CDR3 is CASSLAPSGASYEQYV. CDR3 bases: TGTGCCAGCAGCTTAGCGCCTTCAGGGGCCTCCTACGAGCAGTACGTC. This rearrangement joins TRBV7-3 to TRBJ2-7, with D possibly matching TRBD1 (6 bases). CDR1 and CDR2 from the germline V gene are SGHTA and FQGTGA. This CDR3 spans 16 amino acids. Trimming removed 2 bases from V and 0 bases from J, with 14 bases in between.

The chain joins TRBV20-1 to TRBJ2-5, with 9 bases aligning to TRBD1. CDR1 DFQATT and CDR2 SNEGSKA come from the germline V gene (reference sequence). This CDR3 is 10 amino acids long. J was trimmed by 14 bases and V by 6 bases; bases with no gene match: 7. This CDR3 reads CSASRDREYF. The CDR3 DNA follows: TGCAGTGCGTCCCGGGACAGGGAATACTTC.

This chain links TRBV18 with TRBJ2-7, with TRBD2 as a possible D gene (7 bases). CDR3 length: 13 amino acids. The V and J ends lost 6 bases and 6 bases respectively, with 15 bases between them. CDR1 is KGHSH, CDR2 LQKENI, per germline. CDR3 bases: TGTGCCAGCTCGGCACAGGGAGGGGGCGAGCAGTACGTC. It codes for CASSAQGGGEQYV.

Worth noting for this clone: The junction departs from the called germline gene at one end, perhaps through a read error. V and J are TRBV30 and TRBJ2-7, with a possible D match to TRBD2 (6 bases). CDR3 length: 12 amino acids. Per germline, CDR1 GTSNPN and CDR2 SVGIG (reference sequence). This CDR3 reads CAWSAGAGLRDF. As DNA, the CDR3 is TGTGCCTGGAGTGCTGGTGCGGGACTTCGTGACTTC.

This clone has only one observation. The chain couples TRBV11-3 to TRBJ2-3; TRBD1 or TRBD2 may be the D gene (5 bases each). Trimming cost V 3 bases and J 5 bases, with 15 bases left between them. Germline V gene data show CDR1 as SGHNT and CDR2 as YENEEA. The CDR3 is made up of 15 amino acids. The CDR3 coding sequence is TGTGCCAGCAGCTTTCGTACGGGGCCAGGAGATACGCAGTATTTT. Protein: CASSFRTGPGDTQYF. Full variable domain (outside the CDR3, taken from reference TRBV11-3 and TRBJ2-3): EAGVVQSPRYKIIEKKQPVAFWCNPISGHNTLYWYLQNLGQGPELLIRYENEEAVDDSQLPKDRFSAERLKGVDSTLKIQPAELGDSAVYLCASSFRTGPGDTQYFGPGTRLTVL.

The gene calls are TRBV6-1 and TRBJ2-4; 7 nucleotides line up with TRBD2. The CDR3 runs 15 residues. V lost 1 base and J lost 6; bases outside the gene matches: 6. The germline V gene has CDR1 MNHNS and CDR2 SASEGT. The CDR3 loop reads CASSEEVGGVNIQYF. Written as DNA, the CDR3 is TGTGCCAGCAGTGAAGAGGTGGGGGGGGTAAACATTCAGTACTTC.

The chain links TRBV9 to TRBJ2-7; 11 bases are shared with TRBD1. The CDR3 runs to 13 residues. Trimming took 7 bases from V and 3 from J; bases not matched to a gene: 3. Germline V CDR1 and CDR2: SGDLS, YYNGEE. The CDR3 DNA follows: TGTGCCAGCGGAGGGACAGGGGGCTACGAGCAGTACTTC. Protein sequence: CASGGTGGYEQYF.

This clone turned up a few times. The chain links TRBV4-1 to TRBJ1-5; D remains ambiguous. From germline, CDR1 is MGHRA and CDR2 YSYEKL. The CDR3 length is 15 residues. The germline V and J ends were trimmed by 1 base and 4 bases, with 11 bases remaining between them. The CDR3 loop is CASSQAHTDNQPQHF. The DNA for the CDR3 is TGCGCCAGCAGCCAAGCTCACACAGATAATCAGCCCCAGCATTTT.

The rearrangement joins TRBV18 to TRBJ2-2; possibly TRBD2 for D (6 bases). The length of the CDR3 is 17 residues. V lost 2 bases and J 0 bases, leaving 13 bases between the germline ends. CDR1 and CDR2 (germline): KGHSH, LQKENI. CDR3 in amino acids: CASSPISRTTNTGELFF. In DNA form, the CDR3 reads TGTGCCAGCTCACCAATCTCAAGGACTACGAACACCGGGGAGCTGTTTTTT.

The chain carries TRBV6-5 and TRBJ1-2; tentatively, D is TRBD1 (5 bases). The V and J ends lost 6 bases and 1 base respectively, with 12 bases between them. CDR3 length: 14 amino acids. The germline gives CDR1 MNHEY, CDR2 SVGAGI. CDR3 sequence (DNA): TGTGCCAGCAGCTGCAGGGCCTTTAACTATGGCTACACCTTC. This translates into CASSCRAFNYGYTF.

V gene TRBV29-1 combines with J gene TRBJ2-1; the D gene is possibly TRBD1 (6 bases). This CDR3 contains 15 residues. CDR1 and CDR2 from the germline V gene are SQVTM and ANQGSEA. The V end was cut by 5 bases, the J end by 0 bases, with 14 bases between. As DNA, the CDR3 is TGCAGCGTTCCGGACAGCCGCCTCTCCTACAATGAGCAGTTCTTC. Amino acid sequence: CSVPDSRLSYNEQFF.

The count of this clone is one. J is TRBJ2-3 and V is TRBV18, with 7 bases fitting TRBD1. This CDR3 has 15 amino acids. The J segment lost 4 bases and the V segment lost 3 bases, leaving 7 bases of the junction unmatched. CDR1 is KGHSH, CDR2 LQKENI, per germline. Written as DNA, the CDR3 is TGTGCCAGCTCACCCTCACAGGGGATCGCAGATACGCAGTATTTT. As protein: CASSPSQGIADTQYF.